The rows below give T cell receptor beta chains drawn from one sample of a study of cytomegalovirus exposure and HLA in healthy donors. Repertoires were generated with immunoSEQ multiplex PCR, while TCRdb's copy carries only in-frame clones and drops some. The table gives 220,000 or so clones; the top ten clones make up about 1% of it. The sample was PBMCs. These receptors were obtained from a girl between 2 and 10 years old in good health and CMV-seropositive. The CDR3 runs from the conserved cysteine through the conserved F or W. D genes are given only for firm matches.

D gene | J gene | V gene | CDR3 protein | CDR3 DNA
NA | TRBJ1-2 | TRBV23-1 | CASNPLGGKWDYGYTF | TGCGCCAGCAACCCCCTTGGGGGGAAATGGGACTATGGCTACACCTTC
TRBD1 | TRBJ2-5 | TRBV9 | CASSVAGQGGETQYF | TGTGCCAGCAGCGTAGCAGGACAGGGAGGAGAGACCCAGTACTTC
TRBD2 | TRBJ2-7 | TRBV27 | CASRVGLGSFGEQYF | TGTGCCAGCAGGGTGGGACTAGGGAGTTTTGGGGAGCAGTACTTC
TRBD1 | TRBJ1-2 | TRBV6-5 | CASSNRGRYTF | TGTGCCAGCTCGAACAGGGGCCGCTACACCTTC
TRBD1 | TRBJ1-3 | TRBV7-2 | CASSSQGGNTIYF | TGTGCCAGCAGCTCACAGGGGGGAAACACCATATATTTT
NA | TRBJ2-5 | TRBV11-2 | CASSLALDTQYF | TGTGCCAGCAGCTTAGCCCTAGACACCCAGTACTTC
TRBD1 | TRBJ2-7 | TRBV7-2 | CASSLTPSRTGVTYEQYF | TGTGCCAGCAGCTTAACACCATCCAGGACAGGCGTTACCTACGAGCAGTACTTC
NA | TRBJ1-1 | TRBV28 | CASSLSGGRGTEAFF | TGTGCCAGCAGTTTATCCGGTGGAAGAGGCACTGAAGCTTTCTTT
NA | TRBJ2-1 | TRBV5-1 | CASSLPSGTSNNEQFF | TGCGCCAGCAGCTTGCCGAGCGGGACATCTAACAATGAGCAGTTCTTC
TRBD2 | TRBJ2-1 | TRBV28 | CASSLGGLAVPNEQFF | TGTGCCAGCAGTTTAGGGGGACTAGCGGTACCAAATGAGCAGTTCTTC
TRBD1 | TRBJ1-4 | TRBV5-1 | CASSRTGNEKLFF | TGCGCCAGCAGCCGGACAGGGAATGAAAAACTGTTTTTT
NA | TRBJ2-3 | TRBV25-1 | CASSLPGLYTDTQYF | TGTGCCAGCAGTCTCCCGGGACTTTACACAGATACGCAGTATTTT
NA | TRBJ2-7 | TRBV2 | CASSVSPQRLSYEQYF | TGTGCCAGCAGTGTGTCGCCGCAGCGGCTCTCCTACGAGCAGTACTTC
NA | TRBJ1-1 | TRBV5-1 | CASTFSASTDRTLDTEAFF | TGCGCCAGCACCTTCTCAGCATCGACCGACAGGACTTTAGACACTGAAGCTTTCTTT
TRBD2 | TRBJ2-7 | TRBV9 | CASSVGAGGSHEQYF | TGTGCCAGCAGCGTAGGGGCGGGAGGGAGCCACGAGCAGTACTTC
TRBD1 | TRBJ1-1 | TRBV27 | CASSGQGAYTEAFF | TGTGCCAGCAGTGGACAGGGGGCGTACACTGAAGCTTTCTTT
NA | TRBJ2-7 | TRBV28 | CASSFVVRAYEQYF | TGTGCCAGCAGTTTTGTTGTTCGAGCCTACGAGCAGTACTTC
TRBD2 | TRBJ2-3 | TRBV28 | CASSRLAGELGTQYF | TGTGCCAGCAGCCGACTAGCGGGAGAGTTGGGTACGCAGTATTTT
NA | TRBJ2-7 | TRBV6-5 | CASSPGVGFPYEQYF | TGTGCCAGCAGTCCGGGTGTTGGGTTCCCCTACGAGCAGTACTTC
NA | TRBJ2-1 | TRBV7-2 | CASSLGGDPEQFF | TGTGCCAGCAGCTTAGGGGGGGACCCTGAGCAGTTCTTC
TRBD2 | TRBJ2-3 | TRBV10-1 | CASSALADSTDTQYF | TGCGCCAGCAGCGCTCTAGCGGATAGCACAGATACGCAGTATTTT
NA | TRBJ2-1 | TRBV28 | CASSAGIDEQFF | TGTGCCAGCAGCGCAGGTATCGATGAGCAGTTCTTC
TRBD2 | TRBJ2-1 | TRBV23-1 | CASSQVAGFKTSGRAGVWNNEQFF | TGCGCCAGCAGTCAGGTTGCAGGGTTTAAGACTAGCGGGAGGGCCGGTGTGTGGAACAATGAGCAGTTCTTC
TRBD1 | TRBJ1-4 | TRBV2 | CASRQTDRANEKLFF | TGTGCCAGCAGACAAACTGACAGGGCGAATGAAAAACTGTTTTTT
NA | TRBJ1-5 | TRBV11-2 | CASSLQGNQPQHF | TGTGCCAGCAGCTTACAGGGTAATCAGCCCCAGCATTTT
NA | TRBJ2-1 | TRBV4-1 | CASSPQGGEQFF | TGCGCCAGCAGCCCGCAGGGGGGCGAGCAGTTCTTC
NA | TRBJ2-2 | TRBV5-1 | CASSPQVTGELFF | TGCGCCAGCAGCCCGCAGGTCACCGGGGAGCTGTTTTTT
TRBD1 | TRBJ2-7 | TRBV5-1 | CASSLAGDRTYEQYF | TGCGCCAGCAGCTTGGCGGGGGACAGGACCTACGAGCAGTACTTC
NA | TRBJ1-2 | TRBV28 | CASTWAGIRKSYGYTF | TGTGCCAGCACCTGGGCAGGGATCCGGAAAAGCTATGGCTACACCTTC
TRBD2 | TRBJ2-7 | TRBV6-5 | CASSYSTLAAPYEQYF | TGTGCCAGCAGTTACTCGACACTAGCGGCCCCCTACGAGCAGTACTTC
NA | TRBJ1-1 | TRBV28 | CAVTGNTEAFF | TGTGCCGTTACCGGGAACACTGAAGCTTTCTTT
TRBD2 | TRBJ2-3 | TRBV4-2 | CASSRRLVAGGTDTQYF | TGTGCCAGCAGCCGGCGTTTGGTAGCGGGAGGGACAGATACGCAGTATTTT
NA | TRBJ2-1 | TRBV11-2 | CASRSSTHYNEQFF | TGTGCCAGCAGGTCTAGTACGCATTACAATGAGCAGTTCTTC
NA | TRBJ2-1 | TRBV2 | CASIGGQEQFF | TGTGCCAGCATTGGAGGGCAGGAGCAGTTCTTC
TRBD1 | TRBJ2-1 | TRBV6-5 | CASSYFRDRRSNEQFF | TGTGCCAGCAGTTACTTCCGGGACAGGCGCAGCAATGAGCAGTTCTTC
NA | TRBJ1-5 | TRBV7-9 | CASSADFSNQPQHF | TGTGCCAGCAGTGCGGACTTTAGCAATCAGCCCCAGCATTTT
NA | TRBJ2-7 | TRBV19 | CASSWRDSYEQYF | TGTGCCAGTAGTTGGCGGGACTCCTACGAGCAGTACTTC
NA | TRBJ2-7 | TRBV19 | CASSIGGVYEQYF | TGTGCCAGTAGTATTGGTGGAGTGTACGAGCAGTACTTC